This TCR beta chain was identified during a study of OX40 agonist ivuxolimab in advanced cancers. Study-level results: Those patients achieving a partial response at 0.1-3.0 mg/kg showed among the lowest clonal expansion.

Method: immunoSEQ multiplex PCR; TCRdb's copy keeps in-frame clones and lacks some. The sample lists under 70,000 clones; 80% to 95% were seen once. Remarks on this clone: Its target is not known.

CDR1 is SGHVS, CDR2 FQNEAQ, per germline. The CDR3 contains 16 residues. Between the trimmed V and J ends, which lost 5 bases and 4 bases, there was a span of 20 bases. The sample in question was CD4+ or CD8+ T cells sorted from blood, obtained in a trial of the OX40 agonist ivuxolimab. The TCR comes from an adult with an advanced solid tumor such as melanoma, head and neck, liver or kidney cancer. This sequence joins TRBV7-8 and TRBJ1-2; D is perhaps TRBD1 (5 bases). CDR3 sequence (DNA): TGTGCCAGCAGCGGAGCGTGGGGGGGATCGTCCTATGGCTACACCTTC. It codes for CASSGAWGGSSYGYTF.